This record looks at one TCR beta chain sequence and its context. cDNA serving as the sequencing template came from extracted, reverse transcribed RNA. Method: immunoSEQ multiplex PCR; TCRdb's copy keeps in-frame clones and lacks some. The sample lists 85,000 to 95,000 clones; 70% to 80% were seen once. The CDR3 has 13 residues. Germline CDR1 reads GTSNPN; CDR2 reads SVGIG (reference sequence). Trimming cost V 6 bases and J 5 bases; bases outside gene matches: 10. The data stem from a study of CD8+ T cells in alopecia areata. Treatment given: oral pan-JAK inhibitor, 5-10 mg twice daily. The source is a human donor with alopecia areata. This sample comprised CD8+ T cells sorted from blood, obtained at week 44, from a patient treated with tofacitinib. V is TRBV30 and J is TRBJ2-7; TRBD2 agrees at 7 bases. In DNA, the CDR3 is TGTGCCTGCGGGGAGGGGACTCAAAACGAGCAGTACTTC. Its translation: CACGEGTQNEQYF.